A single sample is the source of the 6 T cell receptor beta chains below, sequenced in a study of blood T cell repertoires in COVID-19. TCRdb keeps only in-frame clones here, not all; method: immunoSEQ multiplex PCR. The sample consists of about 94,000 clones, about 80% of them appearing once. Sequenced material: peripheral blood. All receptors come from a woman of 80 years or more with acute or convalescent COVID-19.

V and J are TRBV7-2 and TRBJ2-3, with D perhaps matching TRBD2 (6 bases). There are 15 residues in the CDR3. Germline V CDR1 and CDR2: SGHTA, FQGNSA. V was clipped by 1 base and J by 2 bases, with 10 bases between them. DNA for the CDR3: TGTGCCAGCAGCTTAGTCGGCGGGACCACAGATACGCAGTATTTT. Translated, it gives CASSLVGGTTDTQYF.

This clone was detected once. V and J are TRBV30 and TRBJ2-3; 9 bases agree with TRBD2. The V and J ends lost 2 bases and 4 bases, in that order; junction bases with no gene match: 10. Per the germline V gene, CDR1 is GTSNPN and CDR2 is SVGIG (reference sequence). The CDR3 spans 16 residues. The CDR3 coding sequence is TGTGCCTGGAGTTTGGGGGGACTAGCTTCGTCAGATACGCAGTATTTT. Translation: CAWSLGGLASSDTQYF.

The rearrangement uses TRBV2 and TRBJ1-1; D call uncertain. The V end lost 2 bases, the J end lost 2 bases, and 9 bases lay between the germline ends. The germline V gene encodes CDR1 SNHLY and CDR2 FYNNEI. The CDR3 is 14 amino acids. The chain's CDR3 is CASSELGLNTEAFF. As DNA, the CDR3 is TGTGCCAGCAGTGAACTGGGCCTAAACACTGAAGCTTTCTTT.

The chain couples TRBV5-1 to TRBJ1-1; D unclear. V lost 0 bases, J lost 1 base, and 10 bases lay in between. The CDR3 is 15 residues long. In germline, CDR1 is SGHRS, CDR2 YFSETQ. The CDR3 nucleotides read TGCGCCAGCAGCTTGGTCTCGGAGAAGAACACTGAAGCTTTCTTT. The encoded protein is CASSLVSEKNTEAFF.

This rearrangement joins TRBV11-2 to TRBJ1-2; 9 bases map to TRBD1. Germline V lookup: CDR1 SGHAT, CDR2 FQNNGV. The J segment lost 3 bases and the V segment lost 1 base, leaving 6 bases of the junction unmatched. The CDR3 length is 16 residues. The CDR3 loop is CASSLAPGQGYYGYTF. The CDR3 DNA reads TGTGCCAGCAGCTTAGCTCCGGGACAGGGATACTATGGCTACACCTTC.

Written as DNA, the CDR3 is TGTGCCAGCTCACCCCAGCGCTACGAGCAGTACTTC. Its translation: CASSPQRYEQYF. The rearrangement uses TRBV18 and TRBJ2-7; D is unclear. Trimming stripped 3 bases from V and 3 bases from J, with 6 bases between. There are 12 residues in the CDR3. Germline assignment: CDR1 KGHSH and CDR2 LQKENI. Drawing the rest from reference TRBV18 and TRBJ2-7, the complete variable domain is NAGVMQNPRHLVRRRGQEARLRCSPMKGHSHVYWYRQLPEEGLKFMVYLQKENIIDESGMPKERFSAEFPKEGPSILRIQQVVRGDSAAYFCASSPQRYEQYFGPGTRLTVT.